What follows describes a single T cell receptor beta chain. Its antigen is not known. This sample was taken from a study of Graves' ophthalmopathy and Graves' hyperthyroidism. Study outcomes and limitations: Blood samples also showed most expanded thyroid clonotypes exceeding 0.001 frequency.

As the template, RNA transcripts were used to amplify TCR beta CDR3 regions. The first round was an RT-PCR with HTBI primers, and the second round was a multiplex PCR. TCRdb ran MiXCR on the multiplex PCR reads and lists one entry per CDR3 protein. The profile shows roughly 610,000 distinct CDR3 sequences, over 20% of them singletons. V shed 6 bases and J 3 bases; nucleotides not matched to a gene: 2. Germline CDR1 DFQATT, CDR2 SNEGSKA (reference sequence). This CDR3 contains 12 residues. The origin of this receptor is a woman aged 18-29 years with stable Graves' hyperthyroidism. Some clones in this sample may be carry-over from other donors' samples. The V call is TRBV20-1, the J call TRBJ2-5; 9 nucleotides align to TRBD1. The sequenced sample consisted of peripheral blood. The CDR3 reads CSAWDREETQYF. For the CDR3, the DNA is TGCAGTGCCTGGGACAGGGAAGAGACCCAGTACTTC.